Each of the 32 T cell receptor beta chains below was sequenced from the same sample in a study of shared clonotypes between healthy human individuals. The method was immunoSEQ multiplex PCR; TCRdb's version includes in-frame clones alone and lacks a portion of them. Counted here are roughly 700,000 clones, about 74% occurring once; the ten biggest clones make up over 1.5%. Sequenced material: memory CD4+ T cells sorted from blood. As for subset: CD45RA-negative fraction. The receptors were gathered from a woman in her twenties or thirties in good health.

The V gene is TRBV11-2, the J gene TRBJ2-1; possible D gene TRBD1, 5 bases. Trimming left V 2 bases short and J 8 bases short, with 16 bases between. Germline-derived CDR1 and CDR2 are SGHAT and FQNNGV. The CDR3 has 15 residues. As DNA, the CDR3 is TGTGCCAGCAGCTTAACACGGACATATAGGGATGAGCAGTTCTTC. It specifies CASSLTRTYRDEQFF.

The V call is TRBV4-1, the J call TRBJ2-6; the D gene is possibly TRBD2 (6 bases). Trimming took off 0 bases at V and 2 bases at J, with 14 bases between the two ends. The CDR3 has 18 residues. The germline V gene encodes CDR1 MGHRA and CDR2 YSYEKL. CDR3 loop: CASSQEASGVAGANVLTF. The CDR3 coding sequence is TGCGCCAGCAGCCAAGAGGCCTCGGGAGTTGCTGGGGCCAACGTCCTGACTTTC.

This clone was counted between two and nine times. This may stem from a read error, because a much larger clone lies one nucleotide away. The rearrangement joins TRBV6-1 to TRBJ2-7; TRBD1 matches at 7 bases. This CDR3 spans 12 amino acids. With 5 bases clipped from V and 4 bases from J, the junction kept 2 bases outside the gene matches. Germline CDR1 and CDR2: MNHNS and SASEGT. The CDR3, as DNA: TGTGCCAGCAGTATGGGACAGTACGAGCAGTACTTC. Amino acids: CASSMGQYEQYF.

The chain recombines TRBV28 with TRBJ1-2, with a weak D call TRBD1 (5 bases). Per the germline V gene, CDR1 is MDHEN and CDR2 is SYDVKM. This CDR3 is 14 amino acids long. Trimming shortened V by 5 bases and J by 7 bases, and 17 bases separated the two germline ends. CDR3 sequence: CASSPPEQVFGYTF. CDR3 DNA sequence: TGTGCCAGCAGTCCCCCTGAACAGGTTTTTGGCTACACCTTC.

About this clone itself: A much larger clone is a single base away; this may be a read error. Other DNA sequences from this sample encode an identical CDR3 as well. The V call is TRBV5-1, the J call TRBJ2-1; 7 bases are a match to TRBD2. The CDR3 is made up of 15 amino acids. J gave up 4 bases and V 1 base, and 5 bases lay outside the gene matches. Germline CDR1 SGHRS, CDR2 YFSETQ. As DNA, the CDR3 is TGCGCCAGCAGCTTGTCCAGCGGGGCTTACAATGAGCAGTTCTTC. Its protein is CASSLSSGAYNEQFF.

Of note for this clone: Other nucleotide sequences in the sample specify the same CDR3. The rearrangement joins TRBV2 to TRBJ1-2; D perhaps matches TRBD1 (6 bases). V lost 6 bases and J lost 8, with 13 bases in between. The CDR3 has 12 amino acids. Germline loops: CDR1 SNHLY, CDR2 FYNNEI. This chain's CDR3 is CASSDDRPGYTF. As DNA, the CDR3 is TGTGCCAGCAGCGACGACAGGCCCGGCTACACCTTC. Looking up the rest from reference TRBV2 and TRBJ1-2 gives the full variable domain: EPEVTQTPSHQVTQMGQEVILRCVPISNHLYFYWYRQILGQKVEFLVSFYNNEISEKSEIFDDQFSVERPDGSNFTLKIRSTKLEDSAMYFCASSDDRPGYTFGSGTRLTVV.

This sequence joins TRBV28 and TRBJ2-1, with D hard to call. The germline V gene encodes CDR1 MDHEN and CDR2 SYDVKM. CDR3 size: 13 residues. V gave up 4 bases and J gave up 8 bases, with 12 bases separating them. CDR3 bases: TGTGCCAGCAGTTCGACACCCTCGGATGAGCAGTTCTTC. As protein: CASSSTPSDEQFF.

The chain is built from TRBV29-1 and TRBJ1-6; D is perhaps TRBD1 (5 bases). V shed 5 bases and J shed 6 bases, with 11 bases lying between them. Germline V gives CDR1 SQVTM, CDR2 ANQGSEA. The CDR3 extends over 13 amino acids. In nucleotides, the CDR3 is TGCAGCGTTCGGGACCGATCTAATTCACCCCTCCACTTT. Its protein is CSVRDRSNSPLHF.

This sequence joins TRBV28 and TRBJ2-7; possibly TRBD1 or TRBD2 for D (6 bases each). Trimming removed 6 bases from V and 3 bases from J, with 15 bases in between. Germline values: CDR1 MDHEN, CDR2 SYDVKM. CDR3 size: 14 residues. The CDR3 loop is CASRTTGRNYEQYF. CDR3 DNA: TGTGCCAGCAGAACTACAGGGAGGAACTACGAGCAGTACTTC.

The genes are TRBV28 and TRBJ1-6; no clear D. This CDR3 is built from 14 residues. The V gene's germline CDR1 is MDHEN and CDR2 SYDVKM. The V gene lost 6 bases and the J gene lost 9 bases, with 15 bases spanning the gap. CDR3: CASSSTLESSPLHF. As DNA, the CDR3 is TGTGCCAGCAGCTCGACCCTCGAGAGTTCACCCCTCCACTTT.

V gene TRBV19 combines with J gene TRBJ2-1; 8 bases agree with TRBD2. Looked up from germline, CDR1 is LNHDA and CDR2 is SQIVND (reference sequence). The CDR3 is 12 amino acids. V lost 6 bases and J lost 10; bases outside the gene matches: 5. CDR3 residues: CASSGREGEQFF. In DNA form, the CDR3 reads TGTGCCAGTAGCGGGAGGGAAGGGGAGCAGTTCTTC.

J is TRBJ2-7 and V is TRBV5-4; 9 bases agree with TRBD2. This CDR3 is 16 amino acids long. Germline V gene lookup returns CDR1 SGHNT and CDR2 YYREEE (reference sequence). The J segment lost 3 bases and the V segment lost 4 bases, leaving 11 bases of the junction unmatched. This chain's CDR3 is CASSLQMGLAIYEQYF. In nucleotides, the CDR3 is TGTGCCAGCAGCCTCCAGATGGGACTAGCTATCTACGAGCAGTACTTC.

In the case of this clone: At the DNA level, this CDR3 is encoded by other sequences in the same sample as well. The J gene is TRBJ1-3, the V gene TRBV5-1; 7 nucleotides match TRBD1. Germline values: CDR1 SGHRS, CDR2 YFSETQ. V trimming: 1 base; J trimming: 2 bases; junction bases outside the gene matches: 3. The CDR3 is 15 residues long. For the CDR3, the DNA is TGCGCCAGCAGCTTGACAGGGGTACCTGGAAACACCATATATTTT. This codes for CASSLTGVPGNTIYF.

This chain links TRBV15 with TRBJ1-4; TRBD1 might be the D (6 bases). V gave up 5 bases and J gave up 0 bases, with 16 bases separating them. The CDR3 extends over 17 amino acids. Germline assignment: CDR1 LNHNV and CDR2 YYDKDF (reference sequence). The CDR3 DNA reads TGTGCCACCAGCCAGGGGAGACCGGGGGCAACTAATGAAAAACTGTTTTTT. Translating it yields CATSQGRPGATNEKLFF.

CDR3 in amino acids: CASSSGGTSGLGEQFF. The CDR3 DNA sequence: TGTGCCAGTAGTTCCGGCGGGACTAGTGGGCTAGGTGAGCAGTTCTTC. The V call is TRBV19, the J call TRBJ2-1; 8 bases are shared with TRBD2. Germline V gene lookup returns CDR1 LNHDA and CDR2 SQIVND (reference sequence). J was trimmed by 9 bases and V by 5 bases; bases with no gene match: 15. This CDR3 is 16 amino acids long.

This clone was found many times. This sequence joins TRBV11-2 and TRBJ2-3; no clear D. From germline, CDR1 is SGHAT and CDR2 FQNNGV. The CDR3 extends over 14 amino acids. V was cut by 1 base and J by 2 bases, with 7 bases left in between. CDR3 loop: CASSLAPYTDTQYF. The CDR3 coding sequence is TGTGCCAGCAGCTTAGCTCCGTACACAGATACGCAGTATTTT.

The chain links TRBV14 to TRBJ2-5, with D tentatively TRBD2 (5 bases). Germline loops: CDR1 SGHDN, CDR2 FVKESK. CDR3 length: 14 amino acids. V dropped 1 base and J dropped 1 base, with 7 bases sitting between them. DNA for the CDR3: TGTGCCAGCAGCCAAGTAGCGATCCAAGAGACCCAGTACTTC. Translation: CASSQVAIQETQYF.

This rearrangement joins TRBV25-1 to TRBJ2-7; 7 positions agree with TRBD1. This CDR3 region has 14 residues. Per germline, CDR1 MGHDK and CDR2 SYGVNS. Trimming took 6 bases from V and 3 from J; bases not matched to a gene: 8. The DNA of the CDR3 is TGTGCCAGCAGCCAGACAGGGATTGGCTACGAGCAGTACTTC. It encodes CASSQTGIGYEQYF.

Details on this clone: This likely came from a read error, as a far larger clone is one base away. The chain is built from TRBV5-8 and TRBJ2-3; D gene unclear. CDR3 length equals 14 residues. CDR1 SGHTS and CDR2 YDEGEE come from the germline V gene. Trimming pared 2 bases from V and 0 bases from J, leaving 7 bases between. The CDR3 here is CASSLTGSTDTQYF. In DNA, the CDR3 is TGTGCCAGCAGCTTAACGGGTAGCACAGATACGCAGTATTTT.

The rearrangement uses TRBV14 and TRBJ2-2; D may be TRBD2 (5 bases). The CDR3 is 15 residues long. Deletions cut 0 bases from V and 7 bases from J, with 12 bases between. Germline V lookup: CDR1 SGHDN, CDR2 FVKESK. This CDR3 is CASSQDMHRGGELFF. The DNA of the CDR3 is TGTGCCAGCAGCCAAGATATGCATCGGGGCGGGGAGCTGTTTTTT.

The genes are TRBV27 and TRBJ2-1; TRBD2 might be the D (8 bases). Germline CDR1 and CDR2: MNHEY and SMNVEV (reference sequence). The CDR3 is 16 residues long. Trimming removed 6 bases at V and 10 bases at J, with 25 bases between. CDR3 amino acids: CASSAGPPGLGGEQFF. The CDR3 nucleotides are TGTGCCAGCAGCGCCGGCCCACCGGGACTAGGGGGCGAGCAGTTCTTC.

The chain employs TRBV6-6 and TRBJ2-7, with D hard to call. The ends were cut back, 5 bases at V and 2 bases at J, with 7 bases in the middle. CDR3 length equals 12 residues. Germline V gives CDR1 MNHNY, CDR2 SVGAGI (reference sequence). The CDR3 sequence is CASSGQTYEQYF. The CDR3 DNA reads TGTGCCAGCAGTGGCCAAACCTACGAGCAGTACTTC.

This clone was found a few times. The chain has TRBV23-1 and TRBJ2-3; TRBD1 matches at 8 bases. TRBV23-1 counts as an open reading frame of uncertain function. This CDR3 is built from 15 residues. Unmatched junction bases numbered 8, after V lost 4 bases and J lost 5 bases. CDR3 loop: CASSPRTGLRDTQYF. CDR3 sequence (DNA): TGCGCCAGCAGTCCTCGGACAGGGTTGAGAGATACGCAGTATTTT.

CDR3 loop: CASSVGDRSNYGYTF. CDR3 in DNA: TGTGCCAGCAGCGTAGGTGACAGAAGCAACTATGGCTACACCTTC. The chain employs TRBV9 and TRBJ1-2; possibly TRBD1 for D (5 bases). Germline CDR1 is SGDLS and CDR2 is YYNGEE. CDR3 length: 15 residues. Deletions cut 0 bases from V and 2 bases from J, with 11 bases between. Filled out from reference TRBV9 and TRBJ1-2, the complete variable domain reads DSGVTQTPKHLITATGQRVTLRCSPRSGDLSVYWYQQSLDQGLQFLIQYYNGEERAKGNILERFSAQQFPDLHSELNLSSLELGDSALYFCASSVGDRSNYGYTFGSGTRLTVV.

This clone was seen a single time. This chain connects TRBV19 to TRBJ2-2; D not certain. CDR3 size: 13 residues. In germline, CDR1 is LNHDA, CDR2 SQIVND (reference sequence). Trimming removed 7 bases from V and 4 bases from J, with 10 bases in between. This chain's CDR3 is CASTTDRTGELFF. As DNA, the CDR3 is TGTGCCAGTACGACCGACCGCACCGGGGAGCTGTTTTTT.

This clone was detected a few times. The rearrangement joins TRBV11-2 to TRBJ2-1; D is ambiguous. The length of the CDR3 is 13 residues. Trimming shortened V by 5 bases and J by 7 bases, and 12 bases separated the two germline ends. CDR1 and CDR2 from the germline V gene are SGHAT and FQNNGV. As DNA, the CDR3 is TGTGCCAGCAGCCGTGGGCTCGGGAATGAGCAGTTCTTC. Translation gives CASSRGLGNEQFF.

The CDR3 bases are TGTGCCAGCAGTGACACGGGACTAGCGGGAGGTTATGAGCAGTTCTTC. It specifies CASSDTGLAGGYEQFF. The chain combines TRBV25-1 with TRBJ2-1; 15 bases map to TRBD2. Trimming removed 3 bases from V and 8 bases from J; junction bases left unmatched: 5. The CDR3 length is 16 residues. Germline loops: CDR1 MGHDK, CDR2 SYGVNS.

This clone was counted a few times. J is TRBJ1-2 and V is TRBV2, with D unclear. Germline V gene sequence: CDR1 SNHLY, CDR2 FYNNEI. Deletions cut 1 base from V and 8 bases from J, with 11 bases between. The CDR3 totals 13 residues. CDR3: CASSEGVRGGYTF. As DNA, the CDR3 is TGTGCCAGCAGTGAAGGGGTGCGGGGAGGCTACACCTTC.

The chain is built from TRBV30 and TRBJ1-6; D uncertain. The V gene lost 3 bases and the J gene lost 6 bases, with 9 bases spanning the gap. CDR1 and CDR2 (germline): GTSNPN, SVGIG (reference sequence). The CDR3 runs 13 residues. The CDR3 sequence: CAWSQAGNSPLHF. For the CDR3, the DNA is TGTGCCTGGAGCCAGGCGGGTAATTCACCCCTCCACTTT.

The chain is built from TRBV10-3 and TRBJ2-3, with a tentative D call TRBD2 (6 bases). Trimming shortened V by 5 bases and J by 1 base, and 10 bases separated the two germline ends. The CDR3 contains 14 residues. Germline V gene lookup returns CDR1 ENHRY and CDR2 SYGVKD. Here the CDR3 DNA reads TGTGCCATCAGTACAGGCGGGGGCACAGATACGCAGTATTTT. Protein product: CAISTGGGTDTQYF.

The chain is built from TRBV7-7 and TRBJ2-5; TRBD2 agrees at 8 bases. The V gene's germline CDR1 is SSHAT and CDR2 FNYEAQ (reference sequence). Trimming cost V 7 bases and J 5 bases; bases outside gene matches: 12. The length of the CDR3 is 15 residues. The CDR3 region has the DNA TGTGCCAGCACCGAGGGGCGGGGGGCGCAGGAGACCCAGTACTTC. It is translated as CASTEGRGAQETQYF.

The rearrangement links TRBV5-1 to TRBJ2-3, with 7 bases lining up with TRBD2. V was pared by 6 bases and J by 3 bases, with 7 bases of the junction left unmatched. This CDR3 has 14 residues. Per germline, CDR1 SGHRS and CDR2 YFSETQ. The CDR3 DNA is TGCGCCAGCACCTCCGGCGGGAGAACAGATACGCAGTATTTT. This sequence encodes CASTSGGRTDTQYF.